These T cell receptor beta chains were read from a single sample in a study of Ad26.COV2.S vaccination and SARS-CoV-2 variants. The repertoire was sequenced with immunoSEQ multiplex PCR; TCRdb's copy has only in-frame clones and lacks some. This repertoire shows 430,000 or so clones, about 88% found once; its top ten account for approximately 2.5%. The source was peripheral blood, collected in a trial of Ad26.COV2.S vaccine versus placebo. These receptor sequences come from a person aged 18-60 years who received the Ad26.COV2.S COVID-19 vaccine or a placebo. The CDR3 runs from the conserved cysteine through the conserved F or W. A row's size may be missing; if present it is once, few, many or a size class.

v_call,clone_size,cdr3_aa
TRBV18,NA,CASSPTGYVPGNTIYF
TRBV25-1,NA,CASSLRDRVNEQFF
TRBV9,NA,CASSVGLAVYNEQFF
TRBV15,few,CATSSPGQGSQPQHF
TRBV28,NA,CASSSPTGGAYTIYF
TRBV2,NA,CASSEGGTGNQPQHF
TRBV10-3,NA,CAIKGTGNQPQHF
TRBV7-2,NA,CASSLQRTVVSPGELFF
TRBV6-5,few,CASSYRLTGELFF
TRBV4-2,NA,CASSLTGTGLKGGGELFF
TRBV5-1,NA,CASSLSGTSGVHEQFF
TRBV5-1,NA,CASMLSPGEQYF
TRBV12-3/TRBV12-4,NA,CASSPYYADTQYF
TRBV15,NA,CATSPSLTGGAGGYTF
TRBV7-2,NA,CASSLKVAAYNQPQHF
TRBV7-2,NA,CASRTSGSDTQYF
TRBV6-4,once,CASARQGESEAFF
TRBV20-1,NA,CSANKNEKLFF
TRBV15,NA,CATSRDNGYGYTF
TRBV18,NA,CASSPRTYEKLFF
TRBV7-9,NA,CASSLVRGSDNEKLFF